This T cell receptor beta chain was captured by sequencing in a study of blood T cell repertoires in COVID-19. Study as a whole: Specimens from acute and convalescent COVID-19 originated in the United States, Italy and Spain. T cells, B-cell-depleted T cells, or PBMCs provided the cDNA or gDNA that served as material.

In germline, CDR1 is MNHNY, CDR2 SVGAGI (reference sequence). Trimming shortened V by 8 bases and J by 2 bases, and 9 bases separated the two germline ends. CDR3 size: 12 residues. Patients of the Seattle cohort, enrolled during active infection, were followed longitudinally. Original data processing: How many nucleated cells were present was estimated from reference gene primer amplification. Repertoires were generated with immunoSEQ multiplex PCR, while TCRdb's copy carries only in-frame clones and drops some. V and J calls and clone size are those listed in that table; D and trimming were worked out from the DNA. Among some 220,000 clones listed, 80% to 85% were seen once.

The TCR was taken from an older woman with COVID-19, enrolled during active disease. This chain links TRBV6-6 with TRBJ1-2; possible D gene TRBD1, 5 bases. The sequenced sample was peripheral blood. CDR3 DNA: TGTGCCAGCTACGGGGGGAACTATGGCTACACCTTC. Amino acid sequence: CASYGGNYGYTF.